This is a list of T cell receptor beta chains from one sample in a study of shared clonotypes between healthy human individuals. Only in-frame clones appear in the TCRdb table, and some are missing; sequencing was by immunoSEQ multiplex PCR. Among about 820,000 clones, almost 95% were seen once, and the ten largest hold 24%. Specimen: naive CD8+ T cells sorted from blood. These receptors all come from a man aged 25 to 40 in good health. CDR3s leave out the opening cysteine and the closing phenylalanine or tryptophan.

J gene	V gene	CDR3 protein
TRBJ1-1	TRBV30	AWNALNTEAF
TRBJ1-1	TRBV29-1	SVEGTVEQMNTEAF
TRBJ2-2	TRBV5-6	ASSLDSLYTGELF
TRBJ2-7	TRBV7-5	VRSAGTEDYEQY
TRBJ2-7	TRBV5-1	ASSLVPAGFDEQY
TRBJ1-5	TRBV6-1	ASSEALQELQPQH
TRBJ2-3	TRBV5-5	ASSFLAETDTQY
TRBJ2-1	TRBV7-9	ASRSGLAGQNEQF
TRBJ2-7	TRBV7-9	ASSPVTGTGAEQY
TRBJ2-1	TRBV2	ASSETSGTYNEQF
TRBJ2-3	TRBV7-9	ASSLSAGTGTDTQY
TRBJ1-1	TRBV28	ASSLDMGGLMNTEAF
TRBJ2-7	TRBV19	ASSTVGQGLHEQY
TRBJ2-7	TRBV30	AWDGLTTEQY
TRBJ2-7	TRBV28	ASSISGRRSEQY
TRBJ2-7	TRBV6-5	ASSLTGGRGYEQY
TRBJ2-1	TRBV6-1	ASSRTLYNEQF